This T cell receptor beta chain was identified in a study of blood T cell repertoires in COVID-19. The CDR3 covers 13 residues. CDR1 and CDR2 from the germline V gene are SGDLS and YYNGEE. V lost 4 bases and J 2 bases, leaving 9 bases between the germline ends. This table comes from immunoSEQ multiplex PCR, and its TCRdb copy is limited to in-frame clones, with some not included. The table has about 210,000 clones, roughly four fifths seen once. Specimen: peripheral blood. This sequence was found in a woman between 35 and 50 years old with acute or convalescent COVID-19. This chain uses TRBV9 with TRBJ1-2; tentative D call: TRBD1 (6 bases). CDR3 region: CASSIQGNYGYTF. The DNA for the CDR3 is TGTGCCAGCAGCATACAGGGAAACTATGGCTACACCTTC. The full variable domain, in which reference TRBV9 and TRBJ1-2 provide the parts outside the CDR3, is DSGVTQTPKHLITATGQRVTLRCSPRSGDLSVYWYQQSLDQGLQFLIQYYNGEERAKGNILERFSAQQFPDLHSELNLSSLELGDSALYFCASSIQGNYGYTFGSGTRLTVV.